This T cell receptor (beta chain) originates from a study of T cells in Graves' hyperthyroidism and ophthalmopathy. Study context: The initial diagnosis was the point when peripheral blood was collected, ahead of any treatment.

Points from the study as a whole: For ophthalmopathy, model prediction preceded onset by a median about six months.

Trimming removed 1 base from V and 2 bases from J; junction bases left unmatched: 18. Germline V gene sequence: CDR1 SGHRS, CDR2 YFSETQ. CDR3 size: 21 residues. This clonotype has ten or more counts. Its antigen remains unknown. TCR beta CDR3 region amplification was performed from RNA transcripts. The HTBI primer set drove a first-round RT-PCR of the TCR CDR3. TCRdb analysed the multiplex PCR reads with MiXCR anew, one entry per CDR3 protein. Of nearly 600,000 distinct CDR3 sequences listed, about 15% are singletons. Recently diagnosed hyperthyroidism of less than 2 months' duration affected patients aged 18 to 65. The blood was taken when hyperthyroidism was first diagnosed, before any ophthalmopathy symptoms showed up.

The material sequenced was blood. The sequence derives from a young woman with Graves' hyperthyroidism that later progressed to Graves' ophthalmopathy. The chain links TRBV5-1 to TRBJ2-1, with 10 bases aligning to TRBD2. In DNA, the CDR3 is TGCGCCAGCAGCTTGTCCCAGGGTCGGGCTAGCGGGAGTGGAACCTACAATGAGCAGTTCTTC. As protein: CASSLSQGRASGSGTYNEQFF.